This section outlines one T cell receptor beta chain sequence together with its context. The data derive from a study of CD8 T cells in Susac syndrome. The authors reverse transcribed roughly 0.5 to 1 ug RNA with random hexamers. Across 54 Vbeta and 13 Jbeta, immunoSEQ multiplex PCR amplified TCR beta CDR3. TCRdb independently ran MiXCR on the immunoSEQ multiplex PCR reads; one entry per CDR3 protein. Seen here are roughly 180,000 distinct CDR3 sequences, over 85% observed once, and the top ten hold 0.08% to 0.11%. Germline values: CDR1 SEHNR, CDR2 FQNEAQ (reference sequence). V gave up 5 bases and J gave up 4 bases; unmatched junction bases: 10. CDR3 length: 15 residues.

The chain links TRBV7-9 to TRBJ1-1; 7 nucleotides align to TRBD1. Sequencing was performed on CD4+ T cells from PBMCs. The TCR comes from a human donor in good health. The CDR3 bases are TGTGCCAGCAGCCATCACAGAGGGGGCTTCACTGAAGCTTTCTTT. Its translation: CASSHHRGGFTEAFF.